What follows is one T cell receptor beta chain and its context. The sample originates from a study of control samples from healthy donors and cancer patients. Sequencing used immunoSEQ multiplex PCR; TCRdb keeps in-frame clones, though not all of them. The repertoire consists of about 120,000 clones, with more than 75% occurring once and the leading ten covering more than 1.5%. After removal of 6 bases from V and 4 bases from J, the junction contained 4 bases not matched to a gene. Germline values: CDR1 MNHEY, CDR2 SMNVEV (reference sequence). The CDR3 length is 13 residues. The TCR was taken from a man aged 18 to 29 in good health. Material: blood. The chain employs TRBV27 and TRBJ1-2; 8 bases match TRBD1. CDR3 in amino acids: CASSRQGFYGYTF. The CDR3 DNA reads as TGTGCCAGCAGCCGACAGGGGTTCTATGGCTACACCTTC.